Shown below are 9 T cell receptor beta chains from a single sample sequenced in a study of tumor-infiltrating lymphocytes in primary liver carcinoma. Total RNA amounting to around 450 ng was the source from which TCR beta cDNA was made with a constant-region primer. Investigators got TCR beta libraries out of three nested multiplex PCR rounds, done with slightly modified ARM-PCR. Two initial PCR rounds of about 10 cycles each paired TRBV1-TRBV30 forward primers with a C-beta reverse primer. TCRdb used MiXCR to reprocess the multiplex PCR reads, holding one entry per CDR3 protein. The sample consists of approximately 310,000 distinct CDR3 sequences, roughly 60% of them appearing once. The researchers obtained blood RNA from unsorted whole blood and also extracted germline DNA. The sequenced sample was peripheral blood. These receptors were taken from a man aged 40-50 years with primary liver carcinoma and hepatitis B virus infection.

Points on this clonotype: Possible read error: a much larger clone is one base away. The CDR3 region has the DNA TGTGCCAACACCAACCCACAGGGGAATTACGAGCAGTACTTC. This encodes CANTNPQGNYEQYF. V usage is TRBV6-6 and J usage is TRBJ2-7, with TRBD1 identical over 7 bases. The CDR3 length is 14 residues. Trimming took 10 bases from V and 4 from J; bases not matched to a gene: 13. The germline V gene has CDR1 MNHNY and CDR2 SVGAGI (reference sequence).

Points on this clonotype: A much larger clone differs by one base, so this may be a read error. As DNA, the CDR3 is TGTGCCAGCCGGACAGGGTTGATTAGCATTCAGTACTTC. It yields the protein CASRTGLISIQYF. The chain uses TRBV12-3 or TRBV12-4 and TRBJ2-4, with 8 bases fitting TRBD1. The V segment lost 8 bases and the J segment 9 bases; nucleotides outside the gene matches: 9. This CDR3 comprises 13 residues.

This clonotype has a handful of counts. The rearrangement uses TRBV14 and TRBJ1-5; D unclear. The V gene lost 0 bases and the J gene lost 4 bases, with 4 bases spanning the gap. The germline gives CDR1 SGHDN, CDR2 FVKESK. CDR3 length equals 13 residues. As DNA, the CDR3 is TGTGCCAGCAGCCAAGACTGGAATCAGCCCCAGCATTTT. This sequence encodes CASSQDWNQPQHF.

For this clonotype: No conserved phenylalanine or tryptophan ends this CDR3, so it is likely a read error. Because the CDR3's place on the DNA is in doubt, the DNA is left out and the CDR3 is given as listed by TCRdb. This chain links TRBV5-1 with TRBJ2-4. The germline CDR1 and CDR2 sequences are SGHRS and YFSETQ. The CDR3 comprises 18 residues, both ends counted. The CDR3: CASSLELGRGVAKNIQCL.

As concerns this clonotype: With a much larger clone just one base away, this may be a read error. This sequence joins TRBV13 and TRBJ2-3, with a tentative D call TRBD1 (5 bases). Trimming cost V 5 bases and J 4 bases, with 13 bases left between them. Germline values: CDR1 PRHDT, CDR2 FYEKMQ (reference sequence). There are 14 residues in the CDR3. The CDR3 coding sequence is TGTGCCAGCAGCGTACAGGCCCCCTCAGATACGCAGTATTTT. Translated: CASSVQAPSDTQYF.

This clonotype was found many times. The chain carries TRBV6-1 and TRBJ2-3; 12 bases map to TRBD2. The junction had 12 bases not matched to a gene; V was cut back by 2 bases and J by 3 bases. This CDR3 has 19 amino acids. The germline V gene has CDR1 MNHNS and CDR2 SASEGT. The CDR3 reads CASSERATSGRLGTDTQYF. CDR3 DNA: TGTGCCAGCAGTGAACGGGCAACTAGCGGGAGGTTAGGGACAGATACGCAGTATTTT.

DNA for the CDR3: TGTGCCAGTTTCCGGGACAAGACTTGGGAGACCCAGTACTTC. It specifies CASFRDKTWETQYF. The chain has TRBV21-1 and TRBJ2-5; TRBD1 reflects the table's D call only, with no check against the DNA. TRBV21-1 is designated a pseudogene. The CDR3 is 14 amino acids.

This clonotype has only a few counts. This chain joins TRBV5-1 and TRBJ2-5, with 7 bases that match TRBD2. Germline V CDR1 and CDR2: SGHRS, YFSETQ. V trimming: 8 bases; J trimming: 2 bases; junction bases outside the gene matches: 9. The CDR3 length is 14 residues. The CDR3 reads CASTYGGGQETQYF. In DNA, the CDR3 is TGCGCCAGTACCTATGGCGGGGGACAAGAGACCCAGTACTTC.

This clonotype was observed at least ten times. A junction boundary mismatches the germline segment, possibly from a read error. The chain is built from TRBV5-1 and TRBJ1-5; D is possibly TRBD1 (5 bases). CDR3 length: 14 residues. Germline CDR1 and CDR2: SGHRS and YFSETQ. The CDR3 region is CASSLEGSNQPQHF. In nucleotides, the CDR3 is TGTGCCAGCAGCCTCGAGGGGAGCAATCAGCCCCAGCATTTT.